This entry concerns a single T cell receptor beta chain. This clone's antigen is unknown. The cohort comprised fewer than 700 healthy bone marrow donors. All cohort members were sampled while nominally healthy, although unrecorded immune exposures were likely present. The donor tested CMV seronegative and was one of the 352 seronegative cohort members. Each donor provided a peripheral blood sample, and peripheral blood mononuclear cells were used for TCR beta sequencing. Genomic DNA extraction from the blood cell samples was performed with the Qiagen DNeasy Blood Extraction Kit. The data were obtained in a study of cytomegalovirus exposure and HLA in healthy donors (dated by TCRdb to 2016 to 2017). About the full investigation: An earlier analysis of approximately 640 of the donors reported roughly 270 Gb of sequence data and some 120 million unique TCR beta sequences from about 179 million T cells. An early release covering roughly 600 HLA-typed donors comprised approximately 290 gigabases of sequencing data and approximately 85 million unique TCR sequences. Of the 300 to 500 genotyped donors, over 80% were placed in the genetic ancestry cluster associated with self-reported Caucasian donors. The aim of the study was to test whether cataloging public T cell receptors could identify signatures of past pathogen exposure. The T cell repertoires of 550 to 850 subjects were profiled by immunosequencing and related to cytomegalovirus serostatus. A separate validation cohort of roughly 130 different subjects was used in addition to the roughly 640-subject first cohort. To predict cytomegalovirus infection status, the study brought together high-throughput TCR immunosequencing, statistical association of individual TCRs with disease status, and machine learning. To study patterns of TCR occurrence, a later analysis re-analyzed previously published TCR beta repertoires from 600 to 750 donors and added high-resolution HLA genotyping. In the later analysis, no new phenotypic data were used to find candidate immune exposures; instead, reliance was placed on TCR beta sequences and their occurrence across donors. In an earlier analysis of 500 to 650 of the donors, high-throughput TCR beta sequencing was used to judge whether each TCR beta V gene segment behaved as functional or pseudogenic. Donor age, sex, ethnicity and CMV serostatus were compiled alongside the repertoire data. In a later genetic analysis, genome-wide SNP genotypes for about 65% of the roughly 700 donors were used, and that subset was treated as a discovery cohort. Every repertoire in the discovery cohort had been generated on one and the same sequencing platform. HLA typing covered class I and class II loci at four-digit resolution. The number of typed donors differed by locus: about 620-640 for A, B, C, DRB1 and DQB1; approximately 520 for DQA1; approximately 610 for DPA1; and approximately 450 for DPB1. Five DR-DQ haplotypes were treated as single units for association and clustering because of strong linkage in the cohort. Across some 400 genotyped donors of the cohort, an average of about 240,000 unique TCR beta nucleotide sequences per donor were sequenced, and around 20% of those sequences were non-productive.

What the study reported, not specific to this receptor: In a later analysis, HLA-associated TCR beta chains showed more clonal expansion and lower generation probabilities than non-associated chains that were equally common. In an earlier analysis of roughly 500 of the donors, most TCR beta V segments appeared in productive rearrangements about 87% or about 30% of the time, broadly matching IMGT annotations. Most TCR sequences were seen in very few donors, while some public TCRs were found in many individuals. Because HLA typing was unavailable for some donors at each locus, only the typed subset was used in association tests. In a later genetic analysis, fewer N-insertions in productive TCRs were reported among donors in an Asian-associated ancestry cluster than the approximately 710-donor mean. Because counts were too low, around 18 rarely observed V segments, including chromosome 9 orphons, were left out of the earlier analysis of some 640 of the donors. A further reported finding was that TCR beta sequences accurately predicted the HLA-A and HLA-B alleles for most subjects in the first cohort. A later analysis found that TCR association rates varied across HLA loci, with DRB1 alleles showing the most associated TCRs and HLA-C alleles the fewest. Sequencing depth was assumed to be roughly uniform across donors in the presence/absence analyses, though that assumption may not hold. A few of the identified cytomegalovirus-associated TCR beta chains were confirmed in vitro to be specific for cytomegalovirus antigens. At a false discovery rate of 0.05, a later analysis linked 16,000 or so TCR beta sequences to specific HLA alleles. A cluster of highly shared sequence variants was judged likely to be a technical artifact of the sequencing pipeline. An association between a missense DCLRE1C variant and V-gene and J-gene trimming of TCR beta chains was found in a later genetic analysis and replicated in an independent cohort. For the cohort, immune exposure information was limited to CMV serostatus. Correlated functional status among segregating V segments might reflect linkage disequilibrium, but an unknown experimental factor could not be ruled out. The study listed 164 TCR beta chains as associated with cytomegalovirus. The 87-base-pair reads could not distinguish some IMGT-functional V segments, including TRBV6-2 and TRBV6-3, so those segments were excluded. The authors suggested that the approach could potentially be generalized to other disease states and immunological phenotypes. In both the original and validation cohorts, the classifier was reported to diagnose cytomegalovirus status with high specificity and sensitivity. In this cohort, only TCR beta chains were sequenced, and detectable features were limited by the absence of alpha or paired-chain data. According to a later analysis, parvovirus B19, influenza, CMV and Epstein-Barr virus appeared linked to several top co-occurrence clusters. When HLA alleles, especially DR and DQ, strongly co-occurred, TCR associations were difficult to assign to individual alleles. According to a later analysis, most CMV-associated TCR beta chains appeared to be HLA-restricted, and the HLA associations seemed to be driven largely by CMV exposure.

Its CDR3 holds 17 amino acids, cysteine through phenylalanine. Of the read, only the CDR3 DNA is kept; its 51 bases are in frame from base 1. Trimming removed 7 bases from V and 11 bases from J; the gene matches leave 21 bases unexplained. Per the germline V gene (reference sequence), LNHDA is the CDR1 and SQIVND is the CDR2. Preparation of the library involved the immunoSEQ multiplex PCR assay. For the multiplex PCR, a mixture combining 60 forward primers for TCR Vbeta segments and 13 reverse primers for TCR Jbeta segments was used. Amplification of the CDR3 region of rearranged TCR beta genes was performed with a multiplex PCR assay on genomic DNA. Amplified TCR beta libraries were sequenced as 87-base-pair reads on the Illumina HiSeq System. The authors' analysis ran thus. A later analysis tallied around 87 million unique TCR beta chains across the 700 or so repertoires, and about 12 million of those chains were shared by two or more donors. Raw reads were error-corrected and collapsed into unique sequences with a nearest-neighbor algorithm that merged closely related sequences to remove PCR and sequencing errors. V, D and J gene segments were assigned by aligning CDR3 sequences to IMGT reference sequences. For a sequence to be retained, at least a six-nucleotide match to both a V gene segment and a J gene segment was required. Rearrangements were called productive when the CDR3 lacked stop codons and stayed in frame with V and J; all others were non-productive. CDR3 was defined by IMGT convention, running from the second conserved V-encoded cysteine to the conserved J-encoded phenylalanine. Sequences without an unambiguous match to a single V gene segment were excluded from the earlier analysis of a few hundred of the donors. An earlier analysis of several hundred of the donors classified V segments as functional when productive rearrangements were above 56.7% and as segregating when the standard deviation between donors was above 5%. A statistical classification framework was built to diagnose cytomegalovirus status from the catalog of TCR beta chain sequences. In a later analysis, V and J genes were assigned by comparing TCR nucleotide sequences against IMGT/GENE-DB human TR gene sequences. The TCRdist pipeline was used in a later analysis to assign CDR3 sequences and most-parsimonious VDJ recombination scenarios. In a later analysis, each TCR beta chain was defined by its CDR3 amino acid sequence together with its V-gene family, and reads without a unique V-gene family were excluded. As a way to deal with suspected cross-contamination and a sequencing artifact, a later analysis dropped roughly 600 nucleotide sequences that were highly shared and had low generation probability. A later analysis calculated a clonal expansion index for each public chain from normalized within-repertoire ranks of inferred template counts. A later analysis computed generation probabilities with a VDJ recombination model fitted to out-of-frame rearrangements, and checked the results against IGoR. In a later analysis, hypergeometric tests were used to score TCR-TCR, TCR-HLA and TCR-CMV co-occurrence, with a repertoire-size bias correction applied to TCR pairs. False discovery rates were estimated in a later analysis by permuting HLA or CMV assignments 20 times. In a later analysis, co-occurring TCRs were grouped using DBSCAN, and TCRdist sequence similarity was added for clustering within HLA-allele-positive subsets. Co-occurrence clustering excluded repertoires with fewer than 30,000 or more than 120,000 public chains, plus five with anomalous nucleotide sharing. TCRdb took over this immuneACCESS table, retaining in-frame rearrangements with V and J assigned. Such tables are incomplete; in checked studies, under half of the missing clones stem from an unresolved V gene, and the remainder is unexplained. V, J and clone size are taken as reported in that table, and D and trimming were inferred from the DNA itself. The table held for this sample gives about 150,000 clones. In total, the top ten clones hold roughly 1.9% of the sample.

The rearranged chain carries TRBV19 and TRBJ1-5, with 9 bases aligning to TRBD1. This sequence originates from a man in his thirties or forties in good health and CMV-seronegative. Sequencing used PBMCs. CDR3 sequence: CASTMGSDRGGVVAQHF. The nucleotides read TGTGCCAGTACCATGGGGTCGGACAGGGGCGGCGTAGTGGCCCAGCATTTT.